This T cell receptor (beta chain) was identified during a study of OX40 agonist ivuxolimab in advanced cancers. Profiled with immunoSEQ multiplex PCR; TCRdb holds only in-frame clones, not every one. Here the sample spans more than 75,000 clones, approximately 86% being singletons. The germline V gene has CDR1 MNHNY and CDR2 SVGAGI (reference sequence). The CDR3 has 15 amino acids. With 6 bases clipped from V and 0 bases from J, the junction kept 7 bases outside the gene matches. The sample in question was CD4+ or CD8+ T cells sorted from blood, obtained in a trial of the OX40 agonist ivuxolimab. The sequence came from an adult with an advanced solid tumor such as melanoma, head and neck, liver or kidney cancer. The chain employs TRBV6-6 and TRBJ1-1; 7 bases match TRBD1. The CDR3 protein is CASRTGRTMNTEAFF. The CDR3 bases are TGTGCCAGCAGGACAGGGCGCACAATGAACACTGAAGCTTTCTTT.